Each of the 13 T cell receptor beta chains below was sequenced from the same sample in a study of shared clonotypes between healthy human individuals. Clones were read by immunoSEQ multiplex PCR, and TCRdb kept only the in-frame ones, dropping some. The sample has 450,000 to 500,000 clones, 70% to 80% seen once. The sample was PBMCs. The receptors shown here come from a woman aged 40 to 55 in good health. Some clones in this sample may be carry-over from other donors' samples.

This chain links TRBV5-1 with TRBJ2-5; TRBD2 matches at 15 bases. Germline trimming cut 4 bases from V and 5 bases from J; bases unmatched to any gene: 9. Per germline, CDR1 SGHRS and CDR2 YFSETQ. The CDR3 runs to 17 residues. The CDR3 here is CASSVGLAGGVWETQYF. The CDR3 DNA is TGCGCCAGCAGCGTCGGACTAGCGGGAGGGGTGTGGGAGACCCAGTACTTC.

This sequence joins TRBV29-1 and TRBJ2-2; no clear D. Looked up from germline, CDR1 is SQVTM and CDR2 is ANQGSEA. V lost 3 bases and J 1 base, leaving 15 bases between the germline ends. The CDR3 is made up of 16 amino acids. For the CDR3, the DNA is TGCAGCGTTGATACTGGTGCAGCCTTGAACACCGGGGAGCTGTTTTTT. Translation: CSVDTGAALNTGELFF.

The sample holds one count of this clone. The chain couples TRBV15 to TRBJ2-1; the D gene is possibly TRBD2 (6 bases). The CDR3 loop spans 14 amino acids. The V end was cut by 1 base, the J end by 2 bases, with 6 bases between. The germline V gene has CDR1 LNHNV and CDR2 YYDKDF (reference sequence). CDR3 protein: CATSRGLAYNEQFF. DNA of the CDR3: TGTGCCACCAGCAGAGGACTAGCCTACAATGAGCAGTTCTTC.

V and J are TRBV29-1 and TRBJ2-3, with TRBD2 matching 8 bases. The length of the CDR3 is 13 residues. The junction had 3 bases not matched to a gene; V was cut back by 3 bases and J by 4 bases. CDR1 is SQVTM and CDR2 is ANQGSEA in the germline V gene. CDR3 in DNA: TGCAGCGTTGACCGGGAGGGGTCAGATACGCAGTATTTT. Translated: CSVDREGSDTQYF.

The chain combines TRBV18 with TRBJ2-1, with TRBD2 matching over 7 bases. This CDR3 has 14 residues. Germline V gene sequence: CDR1 KGHSH, CDR2 LQKENI. The V and J ends lost 9 bases and 8 bases, in that order; junction bases with no gene match: 13. CDR3: CASRWAGVRDEQFF. Written as DNA, the CDR3 is TGTGCCAGTCGATGGGCGGGAGTACGGGATGAGCAGTTCTTC.

Remarks on this clone: The junction differs from germline at one of its ends, possibly a read error. The rearrangement links TRBV30 to TRBJ1-1; the D is unclear. The CDR3 contains 15 residues. Germline CDR1 reads GTSNPN; CDR2 reads SVGIG (reference sequence). The DNA of the CDR3 is TGTGCCCGGAGGATGGTGTATTCCCTGGACACTGAAGCTTTCTTT. It yields the protein CARRMVYSLDTEAFF.

The V call is TRBV10-3, the J call TRBJ1-2; no firm D call. CDR1 is ENHRY, CDR2 SYGVKD, per germline. This CDR3 contains 14 residues. Trimming took 8 bases from V and 0 from J, leaving 13 bases between them. CDR3 residues: CAIGSETTNYGYTF. The CDR3 region has the DNA TGTGCCATCGGGTCCGAAACCACTAACTATGGCTACACCTTC.

This chain joins TRBV7-9 and TRBJ2-1, with D perhaps matching TRBD1 (6 bases). With 5 bases removed from V and 9 bases from J, the gap between germline ends came to 11 bases. Germline CDR1 and CDR2: SEHNR and FQNEAQ (reference sequence). The CDR3 is 12 residues long. CDR3 DNA: TGTGCCAGCAGCCTAACAGGGTCTGAGCAGTTCTTC. Translated, it gives CASSLTGSEQFF.

This clone was counted only a few times. The chain recombines TRBV19 with TRBJ1-2; TRBD1 matches at 7 bases. This CDR3 spans 14 amino acids. J was trimmed by 5 bases and V by 5 bases; bases with no gene match: 8. Germline CDR1 reads LNHDA; CDR2 reads SQIVND (reference sequence). Here the CDR3 reads CASSEAGQLYGYTF. As DNA, the CDR3 is TGTGCCAGTAGTGAAGCGGGACAGCTTTATGGCTACACCTTC.

The chain couples TRBV5-1 to TRBJ1-2; 7 nucleotides agree with TRBD1. V shed 4 bases and J 8 bases; nucleotides not matched to a gene: 8. The CDR3 is 13 residues long. Germline V lookup: CDR1 SGHRS, CDR2 YFSETQ. The CDR3 sequence is CASSQQGNWGYTF. CDR3 bases: TGCGCCAGCAGCCAACAGGGGAATTGGGGCTACACCTTC.

The chain joins TRBV2 to TRBJ1-2, with D maybe TRBD1 (6 bases). The CDR3 is 13 amino acids. V was clipped by 7 bases and J by 2 bases, with 11 bases between them. Germline CDR1 is SNHLY and CDR2 is FYNNEI. In DNA form, the CDR3 reads TGTGCCAGCACCGGACAGTCCAACTATGGCTACACCTTC. This sequence encodes CASTGQSNYGYTF.

The chain has TRBV15 and TRBJ1-2; D unclear. Germline V CDR1 and CDR2: LNHNV, YYDKDF (reference sequence). This CDR3 comprises 15 residues. Deletions cut 0 bases from V and 5 bases from J, with 13 bases between. The CDR3 protein is CATSRDLVVGYGYTF. CDR3 DNA: TGTGCCACCAGCAGAGATCTGGTGGTGGGGTATGGCTACACCTTC.

The rearrangement links TRBV15 to TRBJ2-7, with 7 bases lining up with TRBD1. The CDR3 is made up of 15 amino acids. CDR1 is LNHNV and CDR2 is YYDKDF in the germline V gene (reference sequence). The V segment lost 4 bases and the J segment 0 bases; nucleotides outside the gene matches: 6. CDR3: CATSTPGTDSYEQYF. CDR3 DNA sequence: TGTGCCACCAGCACCCCCGGGACAGACTCCTACGAGCAGTACTTC.